The following is a T cell receptor beta chain sequence with its context. CDR3 length: 16 amino acids. The V and J ends lost 4 bases and 5 bases, in that order; junction bases with no gene match: 9. Germline V gene lookup returns CDR1 SGHNT and CDR2 YENEEA. Original methodology: The authors estimated nucleated cell counts from reference gene primer amplification. TCRdb's table, derived via immunoSEQ multiplex PCR, lists solely in-frame clones and lacks some. The V and J calls and clone size were taken over from that table, and D and trimming were inferred from the DNA. The sample has about 240,000 clones, approximately 88% seen once. The data stem from a study of blood T cell repertoires in COVID-19. On the study more broadly: Acute-phase and convalescent COVID-19 samples originated in the United States, Italy and Spain. Sources were T cells, B-cell-depleted T cells, or PBMCs; the material itself was cDNA or gDNA.

This TCR derives from a woman aged 25 to 39 with acute or convalescent COVID-19. Material for sequencing was peripheral blood. This sequence joins TRBV11-3 and TRBJ2-7; TRBD1 aligns across 12 bases. The CDR3, as DNA: TGTGCCAGCAGCTCCCCGGGACAGGGGGCTATCGACGAGCAGTACTTC. As protein: CASSSPGQGAIDEQYF.